This T cell receptor beta chain came from a study of blood T cell repertoires in COVID-19. Study-wide context: The origin of the acute and convalescent COVID-19 samples was the United States, Italy and Spain.

In its sample, this clone is medium-sized. In the authors' methods: Amplifying reference gene primers gave estimates of nucleated cell counts. Data came from immunoSEQ multiplex PCR; TCRdb stores just in-frame clones and leaves some out. V and J calls and clone size are copied from that table; D and trimming were computed from the DNA. The table has under 25,000 clones, approximately 91% seen once. The ends lost 4 bases at V and 4 bases at J; junction bases unmatched: 7. Germline V gives CDR1 MDHEN, CDR2 SYDVKM. This CDR3 region has 16 residues. The sample taken for sequencing was peripheral blood. This TCR came from a woman in her seventies with active COVID-19. The chain uses TRBV28 and TRBJ2-1; 10 bases fit TRBD2. The CDR3 nucleotides are TGTGCCAGCAGTTGGACTAGCGGTATATATTACAATGAGCAGTTCTTC. This gives the protein CASSWTSGIYYNEQFF.